This TCR beta chain originates from a study of T cell clones after liver transplantation. In the study overall: Pre-transplant mixed lymphocyte reactions yielded third-party-reactive TCRbeta sequences as comparators for graft-donor-reactive sequences.

This clone has just one count. Deletions cut 5 bases from V and 2 bases from J, with 10 bases between. The CDR3 loop spans 14 amino acids. CDR1 and CDR2 from the germline V gene are KGHSH and LQKENI. TCRdb's copy holds only in-frame clones and misses some; the assay was immunoSEQ multiplex PCR. The data show tens of thousands of clones, 83% seen once. The rearrangement links TRBV18 to TRBJ1-5, with D tentatively TRBD1 (5 bases). The sample in question was CD4+ T cells from blood, obtained at the 22-month timepoint. The receptor was isolated from a human patient who received a liver transplant. Among the T cells, some may be from the graft donor. The CDR3 DNA sequence: TGTGCCAGCTCAGGAGGGACGGGCAATCAGCCCCAGCATTTT. Encoded protein: CASSGGTGNQPQHF.